The 12 T cell receptor beta chains presented below share a single source sample, sequenced in a study of Ad26.COV2.S vaccination and SARS-CoV-2 variants. The treatment was: some 20 received Ad26.COV2.S at low or high dose, single or two shots; several received placebo; per-sample allocation not given. Collection of the samples took place on day 63 after the first injection of vaccine or placebo. The data were produced by immunoSEQ multiplex PCR, yet TCRdb's version contains in-frame clones alone and is incomplete. This sample has about 370,000 clones, with around 91% found just once. This material consisted of peripheral blood, taken in a trial of Ad26.COV2.S vaccine versus placebo. These receptors were obtained from a person between 18 and 65 years old who received the Ad26.COV2.S COVID-19 vaccine or a placebo.

This clone showed up just a few times. The V gene is TRBV15, the J gene TRBJ2-7; 12 bases are a match to TRBD2. CDR1 and CDR2 (germline): LNHNV, YYDKDF (reference sequence). The V gene end was trimmed by 1 base and the J gene end by 4 bases; junction bases not matched to a gene: 2. The CDR3 sequence is 15 residues long. CDR3: CATSRGTSGKYEQYF. The CDR3 DNA is TGTGCCACCAGCAGAGGGACTAGCGGGAAGTACGAGCAGTACTTC.

CDR3 sequence reads: CATRDPGGKTQYF. CDR3 bases: TGTGCCACCCGGGACCCAGGGGGGAAGACCCAGTACTTC. This rearrangement joins TRBV28 to TRBJ2-5, with TRBD1 as a possible D gene (7 bases). The CDR3 is made up of 13 amino acids. The V gene's germline CDR1 is MDHEN and CDR2 SYDVKM. V lost 10 bases, J lost 6 bases, and 18 bases lay in between.

The genes are TRBV7-9 and TRBJ2-2; 12 nucleotides match TRBD2. The CDR3 length is 17 residues. CDR1 is SEHNR, CDR2 FQNEAQ, per germline (reference sequence). J was trimmed by 5 bases and V by 2 bases; bases with no gene match: 6. The CDR3 coding sequence is TGTGCCAGCAGCTTAAGTCTAGCGGGAGGGCCTACCGGGGAGCTGTTTTTT. Its protein is CASSLSLAGGPTGELFF.

The chain joins TRBV7-6 to TRBJ2-1, with 9 bases that match TRBD2. The CDR3 contains 16 residues. Germline V gene lookup returns CDR1 SGHVS and CDR2 FNYEAQ. Trimming removed 5 bases from V and 9 bases from J; junction bases left unmatched: 14. In DNA, the CDR3 is TGTGCCAGCAGCCCAGGAAGATCCAGCGGGAGGACTGAGCAGTTCTTC. Its translation: CASSPGRSSGRTEQFF.

This chain uses TRBV6-2 or TRBV6-3 with TRBJ2-7; TRBD2 aligns across 8 bases. The CDR3 has 16 residues. With V trimmed by 2 bases and J by 2 bases, 8 bases remained unmatched. Germline assignment: CDR1 MNHEY and CDR2 SVGEGT. The DNA for the CDR3 is TGTGCCAGCAGTTACCGGGGGGGTCCCCCTCCCTACGAGCAGTACTTC. Translating it yields CASSYRGGPPPYEQYF.

The rearrangement links TRBV19 to TRBJ1-5, with 7 bases fitting TRBD1. V lost 6 bases to trimming and J lost 2 bases; unmatched junction nucleotides: 7. CDR1 is LNHDA and CDR2 is SQIVND in the germline V gene (reference sequence). There are 15 residues in the CDR3. The CDR3: CASRNRGQGNQPQHF. The CDR3 DNA reads TGTGCCAGTAGAAACAGGGGTCAGGGCAATCAGCCCCAGCATTTT.

The gene calls are TRBV6-6 and TRBJ1-3, with 7 bases fitting TRBD1. This CDR3 spans 14 amino acids. J lost 0 bases, V lost 7 bases, and 3 bases had no gene match. The germline V gene encodes CDR1 MNHNY and CDR2 SVGAGI (reference sequence). CDR3 sequence reads: CASTRDSSGNTIYF. DNA for the CDR3: TGTGCCAGCACTCGGGACAGCTCTGGAAACACCATATATTTT.

The chain uses TRBV11-3 and TRBJ2-7, with D unclear. The CDR3 contains 16 residues. Deletions cut 1 base from V and 0 bases from J, with 13 bases between. The V gene's germline CDR1 is SGHNT and CDR2 YENEEA. CDR3 nucleotide sequence: TGTGCCAGCAGCTTAGGGTACAAGGAGTTCTCCTACGAGCAGTACTTC. It encodes CASSLGYKEFSYEQYF. The full variable domain, rest sourced from reference TRBV11-3 and TRBJ2-7, is EAGVVQSPRYKIIEKKQPVAFWCNPISGHNTLYWYLQNLGQGPELLIRYENEEAVDDSQLPKDRFSAERLKGVDSTLKIQPAELGDSAVYLCASSLGYKEFSYEQYFGPGTRLTVT.

V and J are TRBV24-1 and TRBJ1-2; 7 positions match TRBD1. Germline CDR1 and CDR2: KGHDR and SFDVKD. Losses at the gene ends were 5 bases for V and 3 bases for J; bases not matched to a gene: 8. The CDR3 loop spans 15 amino acids. DNA of the CDR3: TGTGCCACCAGTGCCGCAGGGGGAGACGACTATGGCTACACCTTC. Amino acid sequence: CATSAAGGDDYGYTF.

The chain carries TRBV12-3 or TRBV12-4 and TRBJ2-7; TRBD1 matches at 7 bases. V lost 6 bases to trimming and J lost 4 bases; unmatched junction nucleotides: 3. This CDR3 has 12 amino acids. CDR3 nucleotide sequence: TGTGCCAGCAGCACGGGACAGTACGAGCAGTACTTC. It is translated as CASSTGQYEQYF.

The chain combines TRBV11-3 with TRBJ2-1, with a tentative D call TRBD1 (6 bases). Germline assignment: CDR1 SGHNT and CDR2 YENEEA. The CDR3 contains 18 residues. V was cut by 1 base and J by 0 bases, with 16 bases left in between. For the CDR3, the DNA is TGTGCCAGCAGCTTAGCACAGGGTCCTTTAAGCTCCTACAATGAGCAGTTCTTC. This sequence encodes CASSLAQGPLSSYNEQFF.

The chain combines TRBV7-9 with TRBJ2-3; D may match TRBD1 or TRBD2 (5 bases each). Germline CDR1 is SEHNR and CDR2 is FQNEAQ (reference sequence). The CDR3 totals 14 residues. The germline V and J ends were trimmed by 5 bases and 2 bases, with 11 bases remaining between them. The CDR3 loop is CASSTGTNTDTQYF. The CDR3 region has the DNA TGTGCCAGCAGCACCGGGACGAACACAGATACGCAGTATTTT.